The clone carrying this T cell receptor beta chain has only a few counts. Its target is unknown. TCRdb ran MiXCR on the reads and lists one entry per CDR3 protein. The repertoire includes some 900,000 distinct CDR3 sequences, approximately 32% of them detected once, and about an eighth sits in the top ten. This entry comes from a study of T cell repertoires in cytomegalovirus infection. For the study at large: Indications of both CMV infection and matching HLA type were provided by public TCR beta signatures.

This CDR3 is built from 15 residues. Trimming removed 2 bases from V and 1 base from J, with 11 bases in between. Looked up from germline, CDR1 is SEHNR and CDR2 is FQNEAQ (reference sequence). Notes on the study in general: Carriage of CMV together with the relevant HLA was identifiable through cumulative public TCR beta family frequency. What dominated the ex vivo response were HLA-C-restricted CMV-specific TCR beta clonotypes.

This chain uses TRBV7-9 with TRBJ2-5; D gene ambiguous. Sequenced material: cultured CD8+ T cells from PBMCs, taken from culture after CMV antigen stimulation. This receptor was taken from a human donor in good health (CMV status not recorded). Some clones in this sample may be carry-over from other donors' samples. This chain's CDR3 is CASSLSRARQETQYF. The CDR3 nucleotides are TGTGCCAGCAGCTTAAGTAGGGCCCGCCAAGAGACCCAGTACTTC.